This T cell receptor (beta chain) appears in the sequencing data of a study of shared clonotypes between healthy human individuals. CDR3 length: 16 residues. CDR1 and CDR2 from the germline V gene are SGHDN and FVKESK. V was cut by 0 bases and J by 5 bases, with 16 bases left in between. Overall study findings and caveats: Four donors shared around 5.2% of their naive CD4 clonotypes. Investigators collected only blood, and repertoires in tissues likely differ.

Remarks on this clone: The antigen remains unidentified.

Genomic DNA belonging to each subset was distributed in equal measure over several immunoSEQ plates. Clones were sequenced by immunoSEQ multiplex PCR, and TCRdb holds only the in-frame ones, with some missing. The data hold about 2.4 million clones, with around 90% observed a single time. The clonotype was recovered from a man between 18 and 35 years old in good health. The chain recombines TRBV14 with TRBJ1-1; possibly TRBD1 for D (5 bases). Input material: naive CD4+ T cells sorted from blood. The subset is: CD45RA+ positively selected. CDR3 sequence (DNA): TGTGCCAGCAGCCAAGAAGGACTAAGGGGTTCTACTGAAGCTTTCTTT. It translates to CASSQEGLRGSTEAFF.